What follows is one T cell receptor beta chain and its context. The data originate from a study of T cells in Graves' hyperthyroidism and ophthalmopathy. TCR beta CDR3 region amplification was performed from RNA transcripts. An initial round of RT-PCR targeting the TCR CDR3 relied on the HTBI primer set. TCRdb passed the multiplex PCR reads through MiXCR, listing each CDR3 protein once. In the table there are about 360,000 distinct CDR3 sequences, less than 15% of which are singletons. This clonotype was sampled from a woman aged 18-29 years with Graves' hyperthyroidism. Material for sequencing was blood.

This chain's CDR3 is CAISESSSPQETQYF. The CDR3 bases are TGTGCCATCAGTGAGTCGAGCAGTCCCCAAGAGACCCAGTACTTC. This chain uses TRBV10-3 with TRBJ2-5; no reliable D call. The CDR3 runs to 15 residues. V was clipped by 0 bases and J by 1 base, with 9 bases between them. The germline CDR1 and CDR2 sequences are ENHRY and SYGVKD.